This T cell receptor (beta chain) derives from a study of T-cell reconstitution after alpha-beta-depleted transplantation in children. It was with unique molecular identifiers that the TCRbeta library was prepared. TCRdb independently ran MiXCR on the PCR reads; one entry per CDR3 protein. Of roughly 500,000 distinct CDR3 sequences listed, less than 35% are singletons. This clonotype was seen only a few times. Looked up from germline, CDR1 is KGHDR and CDR2 is SFDVKD. The CDR3 has 13 amino acids. Trimming removed 5 bases from V and 2 bases from J, with 9 bases in between. The sequencing used PBMCs from the stem cell graft donor, collected from the stem cell graft. This clonotype was sampled from a human donor who donated a stem cell graft to a child with aplastic anemia. This chain connects TRBV24-1 to TRBJ2-7; TRBD1 is a possible D gene (6 bases). CDR3 DNA sequence: TGTGCCACCAGTGCAGGGGCACCCTACGAGCAGTACTTC. Residues: CATSAGAPYEQYF.